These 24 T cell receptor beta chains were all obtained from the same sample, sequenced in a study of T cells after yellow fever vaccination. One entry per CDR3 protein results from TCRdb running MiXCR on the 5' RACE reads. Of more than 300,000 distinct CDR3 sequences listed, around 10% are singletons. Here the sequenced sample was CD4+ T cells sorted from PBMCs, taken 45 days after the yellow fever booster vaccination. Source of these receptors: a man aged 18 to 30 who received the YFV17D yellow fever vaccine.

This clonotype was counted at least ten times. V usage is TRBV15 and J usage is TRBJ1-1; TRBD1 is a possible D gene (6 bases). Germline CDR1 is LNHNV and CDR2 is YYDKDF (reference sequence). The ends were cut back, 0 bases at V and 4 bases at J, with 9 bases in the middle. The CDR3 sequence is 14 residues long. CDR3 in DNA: TGTGCCACCAGCAGAGAAGGAGGGGGCACTGAAGCTTTCTTT. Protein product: CATSREGGGTEAFF.

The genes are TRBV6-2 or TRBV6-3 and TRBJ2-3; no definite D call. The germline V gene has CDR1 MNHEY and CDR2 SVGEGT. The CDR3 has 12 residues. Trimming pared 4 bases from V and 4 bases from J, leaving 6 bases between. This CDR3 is CASSFAADTQYF. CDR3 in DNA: TGTGCCAGCAGTTTCGCTGCAGATACGCAGTATTTT.

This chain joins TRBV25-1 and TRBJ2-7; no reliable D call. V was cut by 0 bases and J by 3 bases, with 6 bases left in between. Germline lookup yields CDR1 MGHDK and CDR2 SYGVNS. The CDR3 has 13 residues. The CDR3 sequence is CASSEYPDYEQYF. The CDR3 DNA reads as TGTGCCAGCAGTGAATATCCAGACTACGAGCAGTACTTC.

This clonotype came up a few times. CDR3 residues: CASSLVSSTPGLAGIRGTDTQYF. The CDR3 region has the DNA TGTGCCAGCAGCTTAGTTTCCTCGACACCGGGACTAGCGGGGATTAGAGGCACAGATACGCAGTATTTT. The chain recombines TRBV11-1 with TRBJ2-3; 13 bases agree with TRBD2. Looked up from germline, CDR1 is SGHAT and CDR2 is FQDESV (reference sequence). This CDR3 has 23 residues. V lost 1 base, J lost 1 base, and 20 bases stayed unmatched.

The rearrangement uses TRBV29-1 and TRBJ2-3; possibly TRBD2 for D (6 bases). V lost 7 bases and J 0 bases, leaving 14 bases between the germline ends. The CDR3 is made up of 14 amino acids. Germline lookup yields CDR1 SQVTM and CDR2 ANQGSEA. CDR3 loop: CSAMFGTSTDTQYF. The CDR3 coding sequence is TGCAGCGCCATGTTTGGGACTAGCACAGATACGCAGTATTTT.

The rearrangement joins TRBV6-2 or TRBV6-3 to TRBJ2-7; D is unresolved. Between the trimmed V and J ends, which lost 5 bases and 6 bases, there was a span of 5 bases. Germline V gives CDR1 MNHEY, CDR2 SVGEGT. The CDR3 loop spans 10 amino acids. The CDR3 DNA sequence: TGTGCCAGCAGTCCTTGCGAGCAGTACGTC. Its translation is CASSPCEQYV.

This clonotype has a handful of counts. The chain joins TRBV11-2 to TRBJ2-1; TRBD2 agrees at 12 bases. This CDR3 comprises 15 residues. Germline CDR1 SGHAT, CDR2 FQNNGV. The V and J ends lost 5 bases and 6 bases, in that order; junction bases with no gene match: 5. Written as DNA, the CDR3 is TGTGCCAGCAGCACTACTAGCGGGGGGATCAATGAGCAGTTCTTC. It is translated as CASSTTSGGINEQFF.

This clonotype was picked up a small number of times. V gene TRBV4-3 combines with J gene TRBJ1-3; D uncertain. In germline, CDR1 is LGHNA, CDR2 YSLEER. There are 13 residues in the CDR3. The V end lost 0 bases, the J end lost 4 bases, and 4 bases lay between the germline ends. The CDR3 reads CASSQDVGNTIYF. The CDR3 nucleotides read TGCGCCAGCAGCCAAGATGTAGGAAACACCATATATTTT.

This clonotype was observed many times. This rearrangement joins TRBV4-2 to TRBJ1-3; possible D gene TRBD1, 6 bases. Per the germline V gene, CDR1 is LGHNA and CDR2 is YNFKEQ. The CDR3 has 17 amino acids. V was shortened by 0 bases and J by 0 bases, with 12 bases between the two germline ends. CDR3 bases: TGTGCCAGCAGCCAAGATCTCAGACAGGTCTCTGGAAACACCATATATTTT. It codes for CASSQDLRQVSGNTIYF.

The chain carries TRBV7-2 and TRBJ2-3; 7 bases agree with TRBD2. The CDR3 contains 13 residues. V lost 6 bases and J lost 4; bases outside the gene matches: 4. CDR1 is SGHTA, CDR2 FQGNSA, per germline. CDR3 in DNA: TGTGCCAGCAGGGGAGGGGTCCCAGATACGCAGTATTTT. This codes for CASRGGVPDTQYF.

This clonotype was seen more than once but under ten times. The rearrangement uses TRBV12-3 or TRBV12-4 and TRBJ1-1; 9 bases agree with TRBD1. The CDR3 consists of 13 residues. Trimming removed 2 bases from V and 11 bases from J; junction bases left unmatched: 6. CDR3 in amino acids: CASSLLGTGSAFF. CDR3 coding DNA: TGTGCCAGCAGTTTATTGGGGACAGGGTCCGCTTTCTTT.

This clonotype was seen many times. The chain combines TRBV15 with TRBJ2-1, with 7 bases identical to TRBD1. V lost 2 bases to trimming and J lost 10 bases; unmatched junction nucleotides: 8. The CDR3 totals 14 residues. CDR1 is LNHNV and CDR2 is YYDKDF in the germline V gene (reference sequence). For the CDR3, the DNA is TGTGCCACCAGCAGAATGGCGACAGGGCGGGAGCAGTTCTTC. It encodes CATSRMATGREQFF.

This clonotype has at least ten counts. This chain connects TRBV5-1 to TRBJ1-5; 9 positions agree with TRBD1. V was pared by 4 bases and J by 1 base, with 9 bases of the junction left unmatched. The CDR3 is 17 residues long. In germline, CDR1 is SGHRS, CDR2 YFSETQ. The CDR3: CASSRDRAGISNQPQHF. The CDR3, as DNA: TGCGCCAGCAGCAGGGACAGGGCGGGTATAAGCAATCAGCCCCAGCATTTT.

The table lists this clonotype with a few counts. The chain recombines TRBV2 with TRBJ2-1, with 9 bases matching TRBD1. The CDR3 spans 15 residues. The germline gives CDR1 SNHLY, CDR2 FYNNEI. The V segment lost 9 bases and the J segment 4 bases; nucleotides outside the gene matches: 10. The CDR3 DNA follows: TGTGCCAGTAGAATGGACAGGGGAGAATACAATGAGCAGTTCTTC. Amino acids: CASRMDRGEYNEQFF.

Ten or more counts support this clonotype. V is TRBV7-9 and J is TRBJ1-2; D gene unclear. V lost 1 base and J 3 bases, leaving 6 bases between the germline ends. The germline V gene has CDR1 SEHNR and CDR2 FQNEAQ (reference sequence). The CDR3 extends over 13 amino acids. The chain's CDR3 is CASSLGGDYGYTF. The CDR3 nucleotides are TGTGCCAGCAGCTTAGGAGGAGACTATGGCTACACCTTC.

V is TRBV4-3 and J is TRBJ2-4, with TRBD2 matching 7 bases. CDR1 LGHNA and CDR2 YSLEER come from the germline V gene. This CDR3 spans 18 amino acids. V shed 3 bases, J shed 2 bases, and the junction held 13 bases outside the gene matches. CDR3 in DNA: TGCGCCAGCAGCCAGGGGGGGAGGGGAATGGGGACCAAAAACATTCAGTACTTC. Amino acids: CASSQGGRGMGTKNIQYF.

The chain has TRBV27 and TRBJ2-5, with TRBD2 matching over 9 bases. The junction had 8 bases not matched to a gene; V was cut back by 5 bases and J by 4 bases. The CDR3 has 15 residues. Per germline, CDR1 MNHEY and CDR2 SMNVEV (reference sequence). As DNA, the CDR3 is TGTGCCAGCAGTCCTCTGACTAGCGGCGCAGAGACCCAGTACTTC. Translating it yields CASSPLTSGAETQYF.

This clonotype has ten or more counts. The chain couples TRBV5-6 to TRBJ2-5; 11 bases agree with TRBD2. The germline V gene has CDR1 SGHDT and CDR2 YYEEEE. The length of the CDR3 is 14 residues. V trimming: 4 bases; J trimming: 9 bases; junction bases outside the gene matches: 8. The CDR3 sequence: CASSQTSGVGPQYF. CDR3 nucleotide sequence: TGTGCCAGCAGCCAGACTAGCGGGGTCGGGCCCCAGTACTTC.

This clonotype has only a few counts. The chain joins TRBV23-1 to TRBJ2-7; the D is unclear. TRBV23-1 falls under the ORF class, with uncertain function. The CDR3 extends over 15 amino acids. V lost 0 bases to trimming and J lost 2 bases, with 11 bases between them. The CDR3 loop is CASSQSWESAYEQYF. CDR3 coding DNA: TGCGCCAGCAGTCAATCCTGGGAATCCGCCTACGAGCAGTACTTC.

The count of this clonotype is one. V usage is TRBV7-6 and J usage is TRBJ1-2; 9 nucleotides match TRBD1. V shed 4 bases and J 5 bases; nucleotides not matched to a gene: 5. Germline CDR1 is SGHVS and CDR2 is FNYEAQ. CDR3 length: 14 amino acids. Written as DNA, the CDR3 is TGTGCCAGCAGCTCGGGACAGGGAGAGTATGGCTACACCTTC. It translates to CASSSGQGEYGYTF.

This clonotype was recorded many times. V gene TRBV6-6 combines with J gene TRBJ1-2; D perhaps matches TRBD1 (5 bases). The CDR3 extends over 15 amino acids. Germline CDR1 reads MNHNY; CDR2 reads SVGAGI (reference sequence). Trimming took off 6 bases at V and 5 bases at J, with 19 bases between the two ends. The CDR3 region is CASRGQEGPIYGYTF. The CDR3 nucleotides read TGTGCCAGCAGGGGCCAGGAGGGGCCAATTTATGGCTACACCTTC.

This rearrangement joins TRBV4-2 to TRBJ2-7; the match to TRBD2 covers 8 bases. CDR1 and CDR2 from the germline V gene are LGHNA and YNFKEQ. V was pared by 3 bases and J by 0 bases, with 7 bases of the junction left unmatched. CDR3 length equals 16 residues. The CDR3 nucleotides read TGTGCCAGCAGCCATGCGACTAGCGCGAGCTCCTACGAGCAGTACTTC. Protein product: CASSHATSASSYEQYF.

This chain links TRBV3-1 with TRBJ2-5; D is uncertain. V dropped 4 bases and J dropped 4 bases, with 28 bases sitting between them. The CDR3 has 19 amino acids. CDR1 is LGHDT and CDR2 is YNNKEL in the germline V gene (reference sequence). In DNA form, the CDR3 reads TGTGCCAGCAGCCCCCGGCTGTTTCGGCCTTACAGCTGGAGAGAGACCCAGTACTTC. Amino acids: CASSPRLFRPYSWRETQYF.

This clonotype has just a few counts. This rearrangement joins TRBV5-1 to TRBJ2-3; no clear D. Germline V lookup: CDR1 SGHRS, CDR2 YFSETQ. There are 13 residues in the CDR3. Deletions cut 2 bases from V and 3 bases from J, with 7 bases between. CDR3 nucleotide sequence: TGCGCCAGCAGCTTAAAGGTGACAGATACGCAGTATTTT. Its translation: CASSLKVTDTQYF. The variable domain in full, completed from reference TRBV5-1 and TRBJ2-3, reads KAGVTQTPRYLIKTRGQQVTLSCSPISGHRSVSWYQQTPGQGLQFLFEYFSETQRNKGNFPGRFSGRQFSNSRSEMNVSTLELGDSALYLCASSLKVTDTQYFGPGTRLTVL.